The entry that follows covers one T cell receptor beta chain sequence. This sample stems from a study of shared clonotypes between healthy human individuals. The assay was immunoSEQ multiplex PCR, and TCRdb's table has in-frame clones only and misses some. The sample has about 450,000 clones, 79% seen once. Researchers drew on tens of millions of PBMCs for genomic DNA from unsorted samples. The junction had 14 bases not matched to a gene; V was cut back by 8 bases and J by 5 bases. Germline loops: CDR1 MGHDK, CDR2 SYGVNS. CDR3 length: 16 residues. The rearrangement links TRBV25-1 to TRBJ2-3; 9 bases fit TRBD1. Sequenced material: PBMCs. This TCR derives from a middle-aged woman in good health. Some clones in this sample may be carry-over from other donors' samples. The CDR3 is CASSPGGTGRGDTQYF. CDR3 sequence (DNA): TGTGCCAGCTCACCCGGGGGGACAGGGAGAGGAGATACGCAGTATTTT.